This is a list of T cell receptor beta chains from one sample in a study of cytomegalovirus exposure and HLA in healthy donors. The assay was immunoSEQ multiplex PCR, and TCRdb's table has in-frame clones only and misses some. The repertoire holds over 150,000 clones, with about 74% as singletons. The sample comprised PBMCs. These receptors were obtained from a middle-aged woman in good health and CMV-seronegative. Both conserved end residues are part of each CDR3. A D gene is named only where the DNA matches it firmly. Rows give clone size only sometimes, using once, few, many, or a class for an expanded clone.

d_gene: -; abundance: -; v_gene: TRBV25-1; j_gene: TRBJ2-7; CDR3aa: CASSEIDLPYEQYF; CDR3nt: TGTGCCAGCAGTGAAATAGACTTGCCCTACGAGCAGTACTTC
d_gene: -; abundance: -; v_gene: TRBV9; j_gene: TRBJ1-1; CDR3aa: CASSVASGRASVEAFF; CDR3nt: TGTGCCAGCAGCGTAGCTAGTGGGAGGGCTTCCGTCGAAGCTTTCTTT
d_gene: -; abundance: -; v_gene: TRBV2; j_gene: TRBJ2-5; CDR3aa: CASSVREETQYF; CDR3nt: TGTGCCAGCAGTGTCAGGGAAGAGACCCAGTACTTC
d_gene: -; abundance: few; v_gene: TRBV6-4; j_gene: TRBJ2-6; CDR3aa: CASSGQEESGANVLTF; CDR3nt: TGTGCCAGCAGCGGTCAGGAAGAGTCTGGGGCCAACGTCCTGACTTTC
d_gene: -; abundance: -; v_gene: TRBV11-1; j_gene: TRBJ2-7; CDR3aa: CASSLGGGHEQYF; CDR3nt: TGTGCCAGCAGCTTAGGTGGAGGTCACGAGCAGTACTTC
d_gene: -; abundance: few; v_gene: TRBV19; j_gene: TRBJ2-3; CDR3aa: CASKALEGGALDTQYF; CDR3nt: TGTGCCAGTAAGGCCCTTGAGGGGGGGGCCTTGGATACGCAGTATTTT
d_gene: -; abundance: -; v_gene: TRBV10-3; j_gene: TRBJ1-5; CDR3aa: CAISEPGDISNQPQHF; CDR3nt: TGTGCCATCAGTGAGCCTGGGGACATCAGCAATCAGCCCCAGCATTTT
d_gene: TRBD2; abundance: -; v_gene: TRBV19; j_gene: TRBJ2-7; CDR3aa: CASSEGGLPYEQYF; CDR3nt: TGTGCCAGTTCGGAGGGAGGGCTACCCTACGAGCAGTACTTC
d_gene: TRBD2; abundance: -; v_gene: TRBV11-3; j_gene: TRBJ2-1; CDR3aa: CASSLEAGRNEQFF; CDR3nt: TGTGCCAGCAGCTTAGAAGCGGGAAGGAATGAGCAGTTCTTC
d_gene: TRBD1; abundance: -; v_gene: TRBV9; j_gene: TRBJ2-7; CDR3aa: CASSVSGGPDEQYF; CDR3nt: TGTGCCAGCAGCGTATCAGGGGGTCCCGACGAGCAGTACTTC
d_gene: -; abundance: many; v_gene: TRBV29-1; j_gene: TRBJ1-1; CDR3aa: CSVEPSGNTEAFF; CDR3nt: TGCAGCGTTGAACCCTCGGGGAACACTGAAGCTTTCTTT